This entry is about one T cell receptor beta chain. Its matching antigen is unknown. The data were taken from a study of T cell responses to AZD1222 COVID-19 vaccine. The ends lost 0 bases at V and 12 bases at J; junction bases unmatched: 11. The CDR3 has 15 amino acids. CDR1 is SNHLY, CDR2 FYNNEI, per germline. Method: immunoSEQ multiplex PCR; TCRdb's copy keeps in-frame clones and lacks some. This sample has around 150,000 clones, with roughly 90% found just once. Regarding the study as a whole: Unmutated variant regions are reportedly the target of nearly half of TCRs that are spike-specific. Every sample of the repertoires postdated the peak T cell response.

This clonotype originated in an adult in good health. This chain uses TRBV2 with TRBJ1-1; TRBD1 aligns across 9 bases. Here the sequenced sample was peripheral blood, taken on day 0 of AZD1222 vaccination. This CDR3 reads CASSEAAGTGFLSFF. The CDR3 DNA sequence: TGTGCCAGCAGTGAAGCAGCCGGGACAGGGTTCTTGTCTTTCTTT. Based on the CDR3 plus reference TRBV2 and TRBJ1-1, the full variable domain is EPEVTQTPSHQVTQMGQEVILRCVPISNHLYFYWYRQILGQKVEFLVSFYNNEISEKSEIFDDQFSVERPDGSNFTLKIRSTKLEDSAMYFCASSEAAGTGFLSFFGQGTRLTVV.